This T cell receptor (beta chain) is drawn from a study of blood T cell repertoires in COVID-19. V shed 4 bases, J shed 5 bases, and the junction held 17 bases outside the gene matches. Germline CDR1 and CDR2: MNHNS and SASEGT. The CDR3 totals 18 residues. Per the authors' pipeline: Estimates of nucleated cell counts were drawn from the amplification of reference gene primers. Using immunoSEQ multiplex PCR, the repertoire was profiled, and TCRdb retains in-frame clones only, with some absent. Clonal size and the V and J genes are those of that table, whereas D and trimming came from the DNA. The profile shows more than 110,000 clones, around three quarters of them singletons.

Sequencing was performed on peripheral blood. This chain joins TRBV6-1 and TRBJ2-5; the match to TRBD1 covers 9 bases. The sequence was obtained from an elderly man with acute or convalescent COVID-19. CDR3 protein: CASSVIFGGQGQLETQYF. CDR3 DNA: TGTGCCAGCAGTGTGATTTTTGGGGGACAGGGCCAACTGGAGACCCAGTACTTC.